This TCR beta chain was captured in a study of blood T cell repertoires in COVID-19. V shed 9 bases and J shed 7 bases, with 10 bases lying between them. From germline, CDR1 is SNHLY and CDR2 FYNNEI. The CDR3 is 11 amino acids. How the authors handled the data: Amplification of reference gene primers was used by the study to estimate nucleated cell counts. TCRdb keeps only in-frame clones here, not all; method: immunoSEQ multiplex PCR. V and J calls and clone size are given by that table; D and trimming were obtained from the DNA. The sample has fewer than 55,000 clones; 84% are singletons. The sample consisted of peripheral blood. The TCR was taken from a man aged 45 to 65 with acute or convalescent COVID-19. The chain joins TRBV2 to TRBJ2-1; D possibly corresponds to TRBD1 (5 bases). Written as DNA, the CDR3 is TGTGCCAGACAGGTTTTAAATGAGCAGTTCTTC. Translation: CARQVLNEQFF. Drawing the rest from reference TRBV2 and TRBJ2-1, the complete variable domain is EPEVTQTPSHQVTQMGQEVILRCVPISNHLYFYWYRQILGQKVEFLVSFYNNEISEKSEIFDDQFSVERPDGSNFTLKIRSTKLEDSAMYFCARQVLNEQFFGPGTRLTVL.